This paragraph reports one TCR beta chain. What it recognizes is unknown. Germline assignment: CDR1 MDHEN and CDR2 SYDVKM. The CDR3 runs to 14 residues. The germline V and J ends were trimmed by 5 bases and 6 bases, with 16 bases remaining between them. Second-dose intervals of approximately 4 or approximately 12 weeks were pooled. This entry comes from a study of T cell responses to AZD1222 COVID-19 vaccine. Study outcomes and limitations: Nearly half of unique spike-specific TCRs reportedly avoided B.1.351 and B.1.1.7 mutated regions.

Assay used: immunoSEQ multiplex PCR; TCRdb lists only in-frame clones, some missing. The table includes about 120,000 clones, almost 95% detected once. Sequencing used peripheral blood, obtained 28 days after the second AZD1222 dose. The rearrangement joins TRBV28 to TRBJ1-2; D possibly corresponds to TRBD1 (6 bases). The clonotype originates from an adult who received the AZD1222 COVID-19 vaccine. CDR3: CASSTYREEDGYTF. For the CDR3, the DNA is TGTGCCAGCAGTACCTACAGGGAAGAGGATGGCTACACCTTC.